This T cell receptor (beta chain) was identified during a study of cytomegalovirus exposure and HLA in healthy donors. The PCR made use of 60 Vbeta and 13 Jbeta primers. The assay was immunoSEQ multiplex PCR, and TCRdb's table has in-frame clones only and misses some. Of 170,000 or so clones listed, 75% are singletons. Trimming cost V 4 bases and J 1 base; bases outside gene matches: 14. Germline lookup yields CDR1 SGHRS and CDR2 YFSETQ. The CDR3 contains 18 residues. Source material: PBMCs. The chain recombines TRBV5-1 with TRBJ2-1; TRBD2 agrees at 7 bases. The clonotype comes from a male donor in good health and CMV-seronegative. CDR3 in amino acids: CASSVDPLGLGSYNEQFF. The DNA for the CDR3 is TGCGCCAGCAGCGTGGATCCTCTAGGACTAGGGTCCTACAATGAGCAGTTCTTC. Combining the CDR3 with reference TRBV5-1 and TRBJ2-1 gives the whole variable domain KAGVTQTPRYLIKTRGQQVTLSCSPISGHRSVSWYQQTPGQGLQFLFEYFSETQRNKGNFPGRFSGRQFSNSRSEMNVSTLELGDSALYLCASSVDPLGLGSYNEQFFGPGTRLTVL.